This TCR beta chain was obtained from a study of CD8 T cells in ankylosing spondylitis. Notes on the study in general: A TCR beta motif of several highly homologous variants seemed to mark ankylosing spondylitis blood. Several of the motif variants were reported before in synovial fluid and blood from reactive arthritis.

TCRdb reanalysed the 5' RACE reads using MiXCR and keeps one entry per CDR3 protein. The sample yields about 460,000 distinct CDR3 sequences, roughly 5% seen once. For this clonotype: The antigen is undetermined.

V was clipped by 4 bases and J by 0 bases, with 6 bases between them. The length of the CDR3 is 12 residues. Germline V CDR1 and CDR2: SQVTM, ANQGSEA. The chain is built from TRBV29-1 and TRBJ1-1; D remains ambiguous. The sample comprised blood, either unsorted or a sorted T cell fraction (not recorded which). This receptor was identified in a male donor with ankylosing spondylitis. The CDR3 is CSVAYMNTEAFF. CDR3 DNA: TGCAGCGTTGCGTACATGAACACTGAAGCTTTCTTT.